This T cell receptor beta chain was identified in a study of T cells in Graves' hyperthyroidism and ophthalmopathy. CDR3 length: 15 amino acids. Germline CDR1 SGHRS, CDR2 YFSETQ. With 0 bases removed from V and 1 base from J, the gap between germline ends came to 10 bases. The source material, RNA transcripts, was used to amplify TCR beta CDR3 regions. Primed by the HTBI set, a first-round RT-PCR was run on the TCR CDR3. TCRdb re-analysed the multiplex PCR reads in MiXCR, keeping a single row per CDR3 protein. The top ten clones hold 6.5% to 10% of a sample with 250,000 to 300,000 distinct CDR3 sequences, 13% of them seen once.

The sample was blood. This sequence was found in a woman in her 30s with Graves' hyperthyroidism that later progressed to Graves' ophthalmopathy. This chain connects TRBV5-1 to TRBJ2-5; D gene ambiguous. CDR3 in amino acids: CASSLEGPIQETQYF. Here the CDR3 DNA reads TGCGCCAGCAGCTTGGAGGGTCCCATCCAAGAGACCCAGTACTTC.